The 29 T cell receptor beta chains below come from one sample, sequenced in a study of spatial heterogeneity in lung cancer. TCRdb re-called the 5' RACE reads with MiXCR, one entry per CDR3 protein. Among about 52,000 distinct CDR3 sequences listed, around 7% were seen once. Time point meaning: blood at routine non-recurrence follow-up after resection. Tumor, nontumor lung or frozen PBMC supplied whole RNA, sequenced without sorting. The sequencing used PBMCs, collected at follow-up. The receptors stem from a female donor with early-stage non-small cell lung cancer.

Note on this clonotype: A much larger clonotype is one base distant, so this may be a read error. V is TRBV2 and J is TRBJ1-1, with TRBD1 matching over 7 bases. The CDR3 consists of 15 residues. Per germline, CDR1 SNHLY and CDR2 FYNNEI. The ends lost 6 bases at V and 0 bases at J; junction bases unmatched: 7. CDR3 sequence (DNA): TGTGCCAGCAGGTGCCGGGACAGCATGAACACTGAAGCTTTCTTT. Translating it yields CASRCRDSMNTEAFF.

There are a few counts of this clonotype. This chain uses TRBV3-1 with TRBJ2-3; D unclear. This CDR3 has 16 residues. Trimming removed 1 base at V and 2 bases at J, with 13 bases between. From germline, CDR1 is LGHDT and CDR2 YNNKEL (reference sequence). The CDR3 nucleotides are TGTGCCAGCAGCCAAGTTAGCCGGCCCTTCACAGATACGCAGTATTTT. Its protein is CASSQVSRPFTDTQYF.

The genes are TRBV6-2 or TRBV6-3 and TRBJ2-7; 12 nucleotides match TRBD2. Germline CDR1 MNHEY, CDR2 SVGEGT. V gave up 8 bases and J gave up 4 bases; unmatched junction bases: 6. This CDR3 contains 14 residues. CDR3 DNA: TGTGCCAGCGGCGGACTAGCGGGGTTGTACGAGCAGTACTTC. This encodes CASGGLAGLYEQYF.

Only a few counts were recorded for this clonotype. The chain links TRBV5-1 to TRBJ2-3; maybe TRBD2 (5 bases). The CDR3 sequence is 15 residues long. Deletions cut 3 bases from V and 1 base from J, with 12 bases between. In germline, CDR1 is SGHRS, CDR2 YFSETQ. The CDR3 loop reads CASSSGPGGTDTQYF. The CDR3 DNA is TGCGCCAGCAGCTCCGGCCCCGGGGGCACAGATACGCAGTATTTT.

The sample holds many counts of this clonotype. The genes are TRBV7-2 and TRBJ2-1; D remains ambiguous. The V and J ends lost 0 bases and 10 bases respectively, with 10 bases between them. Per germline, CDR1 SGHTA and CDR2 FQGNSA. This CDR3 has 13 residues. The CDR3 loop reads CASSLAMGQEQFF. The CDR3 DNA reads as TGTGCCAGCAGCTTAGCGATGGGCCAGGAGCAGTTCTTC.

The chain uses TRBV6-6 and TRBJ2-7, with 7 positions matching TRBD1. The V and J ends lost 6 bases and 3 bases, in that order; junction bases with no gene match: 5. Germline V gene sequence: CDR1 MNHNY, CDR2 SVGAGI (reference sequence). The CDR3 spans 13 residues. CDR3 sequence reads: CASRKDRNYEQYF. The CDR3 DNA is TGTGCCAGCAGAAAGGACAGGAACTACGAGCAGTACTTC.

This clonotype has ten or more counts. The rearrangement uses TRBV12-3 or TRBV12-4 and TRBJ1-5; 7 positions match TRBD1. The junction had 8 bases not matched to a gene; V was cut back by 6 bases and J by 6 bases. The CDR3 has 14 amino acids. Here the CDR3 DNA reads TGTGCCAGCAGCCGGCGACAGGGAGGTCAGCCCCAGCATTTT. As protein: CASSRRQGGQPQHF.

The chain recombines TRBV5-1 with TRBJ2-2; 7 bases map to TRBD2. The V segment lost 4 bases and the J segment 5 bases; nucleotides outside the gene matches: 5. In germline, CDR1 is SGHRS, CDR2 YFSETQ. The CDR3 totals 14 residues. The CDR3 region is CASSLREVTGELFF. The CDR3 DNA sequence: TGCGCCAGCAGCCTCCGGGAGGTTACCGGGGAGCTGTTTTTT.

The chain couples TRBV20-1 to TRBJ1-5, with D possibly TRBD1 on 5 matching bases. Trimming removed 4 bases from V and 3 bases from J, with 13 bases in between. The CDR3 contains 14 residues. Germline CDR1 and CDR2: DFQATT and SNEGSKA (reference sequence). The CDR3 spells CSAIKGLDNQPQHF. In nucleotides, the CDR3 is TGCAGTGCTATTAAGGGGCTTGACAATCAGCCCCAGCATTTT.

This clonotype was observed a handful of times. The J gene is TRBJ1-5, the V gene TRBV27; the D gene is possibly TRBD1 (5 bases). Germline CDR1 is MNHEY and CDR2 is SMNVEV (reference sequence). This CDR3 region has 15 residues. V lost 0 bases to trimming and J lost 4 bases, with 10 bases between them. The CDR3 loop is CASSLSSGGNQPQHF. The CDR3 nucleotides read TGTGCCAGCAGTTTATCGTCGGGGGGGAATCAGCCCCAGCATTTT.

This clonotype was seen many times. The DNA of the CDR3 is TGTGCCAGCAGCCAGAGGGGAGATCAGCCCCAGCATTTT. The encoded protein is CASSQRGDQPQHF. This chain connects TRBV14 to TRBJ1-5; perhaps TRBD1 as D (5 bases). V was shortened by 3 bases and J by 5 bases, with 8 bases between the two germline ends. Germline V lookup: CDR1 SGHDN, CDR2 FVKESK. The CDR3 spans 13 residues. Full variable domain (missing parts from reference TRBV14 and TRBJ1-5): EAGVTQFPSHSVIEKGQTVTLRCDPISGHDNLYWYRRVMGKEIKFLLHFVKESKQDESGMPNNRFLAERTGGTYSTLKVQPAELEDSGVYFCASSQRGDQPQHFGDGTRLSIL.

This clonotype was detected many times. CDR3 DNA sequence: TGTGCCAGCAGTGCCGGGACTTCGATCACAGATACGCAGTATTTT. Protein: CASSAGTSITDTQYF. The J gene is TRBJ2-3, the V gene TRBV6-2 or TRBV6-3; tentative D call: TRBD2 (6 bases). Trimming removed 5 bases from V and 2 bases from J, with 14 bases in between. Germline V lookup: CDR1 MNHEY, CDR2 SVGEGT. CDR3 length: 15 amino acids.

J is TRBJ2-3 and V is TRBV19; D uncertain. Trimming cost V 9 bases and J 5 bases, with 9 bases left between them. The CDR3 has 11 residues. Germline CDR1 LNHDA, CDR2 SQIVND (reference sequence). The CDR3 sequence: CASCGRDTQYF. In DNA form, the CDR3 reads TGTGCCAGCTGCGGTAGAGATACGCAGTATTTT.

At least ten counts were recorded for this clonotype. The chain employs TRBV24-1 and TRBJ2-2; D gene uncertain. This CDR3 region has 14 residues. Germline values: CDR1 KGHDR, CDR2 SFDVKD. V lost 12 bases, J lost 0 bases, and 13 bases lay in between. CDR3 DNA: TGTGCCGTCCTCGGTCCTTCGAACACCGGGGAGCTGTTTTTT. Amino acids: CAVLGPSNTGELFF.

This clonotype was picked up many times. The V and J genes are TRBV19 and TRBJ2-2; tentatively, D is TRBD2 (6 bases). V was pared by 6 bases and J by 6 bases, with 14 bases between. The CDR3 spans 14 residues. CDR1 and CDR2 (germline): LNHDA, SQIVND (reference sequence). The CDR3 region has the DNA TGTGCCAGTAGCACTTGGGGGGTACCCGGGGAGCTGTTTTTT. It translates to CASSTWGVPGELFF.

This clonotype appeared many times. The rearrangement joins TRBV7-2 to TRBJ2-7; TRBD1 might be the D (5 bases). With 6 bases removed from V and 5 bases from J, the gap between germline ends came to 17 bases. CDR3 length: 14 amino acids. Germline V gene sequence: CDR1 SGHTA, CDR2 FQGNSA. The chain's CDR3 is CASSILPTGNEQYF. CDR3 in DNA: TGTGCCAGCAGTATTCTTCCCACAGGCAACGAGCAGTACTTC.

This clonotype was picked up a small number of times. The chain couples TRBV12-3 or TRBV12-4 to TRBJ2-1; D uncertain. CDR3 length: 11 amino acids. V lost 7 bases, J lost 4 bases, and 5 bases lay in between. CDR3 region: CASKWYNEQFF. The CDR3, as DNA: TGTGCCAGCAAGTGGTACAATGAGCAGTTCTTC.

The V gene is TRBV18, the J gene TRBJ1-1; D not certain. CDR1 is KGHSH, CDR2 LQKENI, per germline. V was trimmed by 5 bases and J by 0 bases, leaving 25 bases between them. This CDR3 spans 19 amino acids. As DNA, the CDR3 is TGTGCCAGCTCAACGAGACTCCCGGCCCATAACTTTATGAACACTGAAGCTTTCTTT. It is translated as CASSTRLPAHNFMNTEAFF.

The chain couples TRBV30 to TRBJ1-1; D gene unclear. This CDR3 is built from 12 residues. The germline gives CDR1 GTSNPN, CDR2 SVGIG (reference sequence). Trimming removed 2 bases at V and 1 base at J, with 5 bases between. CDR3 nucleotide sequence: TGTGCCTGGAGTCATGGGAACACTGAAGCTTTCTTT. Protein sequence: CAWSHGNTEAFF.

V gene TRBV7-2 combines with J gene TRBJ2-1; no firm D call. CDR1 and CDR2 (germline): SGHTA, FQGNSA. This CDR3 region has 14 residues. Deletions cut 1 base from V and 11 bases from J, with 15 bases between. The CDR3 sequence: CASSLGAGLPKQFF. DNA of the CDR3: TGTGCCAGCAGCTTAGGGGCAGGTCTCCCGAAGCAGTTCTTC. Together with reference TRBV7-2 and TRBJ2-1, the CDR3 gives the full variable domain: GAGVSQSPSNKVTEKGKDVELRCDPISGHTALYWYRQSLGQGLEFLIYFQGNSAPDKSGLPSDRFSAERTGGSVSTLTIQRTQQEDSAVYLCASSLGAGLPKQFFGPGTRLTVL.

The table lists this clonotype with many counts. The V and J genes are TRBV20-1 and TRBJ1-2; 8 bases map to TRBD1. J was trimmed by 0 bases and V by 5 bases; bases with no gene match: 8. The germline V gene has CDR1 DFQATT and CDR2 SNEGSKA (reference sequence). The CDR3 runs to 15 residues. CDR3 in DNA: TGCAGTGCTTTTACAGGGGGGGCTACTAACTATGGCTACACCTTC. Translated, it gives CSAFTGGATNYGYTF.

The chain links TRBV20-1 to TRBJ2-1; no clear D gene. The CDR3 runs 12 residues. The V end lost 3 bases, the J end lost 7 bases, and 10 bases lay between the germline ends. Germline V gives CDR1 DFQATT, CDR2 SNEGSKA (reference sequence). CDR3 region: CSASRPENEQFF. The CDR3 region has the DNA TGCAGTGCTAGCCGCCCAGAAAATGAGCAGTTCTTC.

Many counts were recorded for this clonotype. The chain carries TRBV6-2 or TRBV6-3 and TRBJ2-3; D possibly uses TRBD1 or TRBD2 (5 bases each). The germline CDR1 and CDR2 sequences are MNHEY and SVGEGT. The ends were cut back, 5 bases at V and 2 bases at J, with 11 bases in the middle. CDR3 length equals 14 residues. The CDR3 region is CASSDGAVTDTQYF. The CDR3 DNA reads TGTGCCAGCAGTGACGGGGCGGTCACAGATACGCAGTATTTT.

The sample holds many counts of this clonotype. This rearrangement joins TRBV7-9 to TRBJ2-6, with D perhaps matching TRBD1 (7 bases). V was trimmed by 6 bases and J by 1 base, leaving 19 bases between them. Per germline, CDR1 SEHNR and CDR2 FQNEAQ (reference sequence). CDR3 length: 18 amino acids. CDR3 amino acids: CASSRGTAEGSGANVLTF. Here the CDR3 DNA reads TGTGCCAGCAGTCGCGGGACAGCAGAAGGATCTGGGGCCAACGTCCTGACTTTC.

A few counts support this clonotype. CDR3 DNA: TGTGCCAGCAGCGCCCAACCGGGACTAGCGGGGGTTGAGCAGTTCTTC. Translation: CASSAQPGLAGVEQFF. The rearrangement uses TRBV9 and TRBJ2-1, with 14 bases that match TRBD2. The J segment lost 9 bases and the V segment lost 3 bases, leaving 8 bases of the junction unmatched. The CDR3 is 16 amino acids. Germline V gives CDR1 SGDLS, CDR2 YYNGEE.

This clonotype was seen at least ten times. This CDR3 reads CASSYDGSSGANVLTF. CDR3 sequence (DNA): TGCGCCAGCAGCTACGACGGGAGCTCTGGGGCCAACGTCCTGACTTTC. The V gene is TRBV5-1, the J gene TRBJ2-6; D possibly corresponds to TRBD2 (6 bases). Deletions cut 3 bases from V and 0 bases from J, with 10 bases between. The CDR3 sequence is 16 residues long. CDR1 is SGHRS and CDR2 is YFSETQ in the germline V gene.

This clonotype was picked up many times. This chain links TRBV5-1 with TRBJ2-1, with a weak D call TRBD1 (5 bases). Trimming left V 0 bases short and J 7 bases short, with 5 bases between. This CDR3 region has 12 residues. The germline V gene has CDR1 SGHRS and CDR2 YFSETQ. The CDR3 reads CASSLAGNEQFF. In DNA form, the CDR3 reads TGCGCCAGCAGCTTGGCAGGGAATGAGCAGTTCTTC. The whole variable domain, filled in from reference TRBV5-1 and TRBJ2-1, reads KAGVTQTPRYLIKTRGQQVTLSCSPISGHRSVSWYQQTPGQGLQFLFEYFSETQRNKGNFPGRFSGRQFSNSRSEMNVSTLELGDSALYLCASSLAGNEQFFGPGTRLTVL.

This clonotype turned up a few times. The chain couples TRBV20-1 to TRBJ1-4; TRBD1 might be the D (5 bases). V gave up 5 bases and J gave up 7 bases, with 17 bases separating them. Germline assignment: CDR1 DFQATT and CDR2 SNEGSKA (reference sequence). This CDR3 has 14 amino acids. The CDR3 DNA sequence: TGCAGTGCTGCCAAGACCCTGGGGGTTGAAAAACTGTTTTTT. As protein: CSAAKTLGVEKLFF.

Ten or more counts support this clonotype. The V call is TRBV5-1, the J call TRBJ2-3; TRBD1 agrees at 10 bases. V shed 4 bases and J 0 bases; nucleotides not matched to a gene: 5. The CDR3 is made up of 16 amino acids. Germline V gene data show CDR1 as SGHRS and CDR2 as YFSETQ. DNA of the CDR3: TGCGCCAGCAGCAGGCGACAGGGGGCAAGCACAGATACGCAGTATTTT. This sequence encodes CASSRRQGASTDTQYF. The variable domain in full, with the rest retrieved from reference TRBV5-1 and TRBJ2-3, is KAGVTQTPRYLIKTRGQQVTLSCSPISGHRSVSWYQQTPGQGLQFLFEYFSETQRNKGNFPGRFSGRQFSNSRSEMNVSTLELGDSALYLCASSRRQGASTDTQYFGPGTRLTVL.